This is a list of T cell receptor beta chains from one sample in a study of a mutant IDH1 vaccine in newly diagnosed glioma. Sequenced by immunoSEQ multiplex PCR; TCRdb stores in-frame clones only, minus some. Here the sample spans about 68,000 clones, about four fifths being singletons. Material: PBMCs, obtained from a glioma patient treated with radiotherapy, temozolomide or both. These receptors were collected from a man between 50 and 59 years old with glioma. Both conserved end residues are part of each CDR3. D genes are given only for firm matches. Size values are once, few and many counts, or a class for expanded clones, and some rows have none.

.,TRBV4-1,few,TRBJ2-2,CASSQALADWTGELFF,TGCGCCAGCAGCCAGGCACTCGCGGATTGGACCGGGGAGCTGTTTTTT
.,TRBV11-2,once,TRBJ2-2,CASSPEGSGGELFF,TGTGCCAGCAGCCCAGAGGGGAGCGGGGGGGAGCTGTTTTTT
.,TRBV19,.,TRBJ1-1,CASSIVSRLNTEAFF,TGTGCCAGTAGTATAGTTAGCAGGTTGAACACTGAAGCTTTCTTT
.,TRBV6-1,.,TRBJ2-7,CASRMGPGNVYEQYF,TGTGCCAGCCGGATGGGGCCGGGAAACGTATACGAGCAGTACTTC
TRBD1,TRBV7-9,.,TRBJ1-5,CASSPGQQSNQPQHF,TGTGCCAGCAGCCCGGGACAGCAGAGCAATCAGCCCCAGCATTTT
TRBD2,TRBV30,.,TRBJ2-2,CAWEGLAGAGELFF,TGTGCCTGGGAGGGACTAGCGGGGGCAGGGGAGCTGTTTTTT
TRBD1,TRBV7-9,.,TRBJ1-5,CASSQGQGNNQPQHF,TGTGCCAGCAGCCAGGGACAGGGGAACAATCAGCCCCAGCATTTT
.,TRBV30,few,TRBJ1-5,CAWAVKGQMWSNQPQHF,TGTGCCTGGGCGGTCAAGGGGCAGATGTGGAGCAATCAGCCCCAGCATTTT
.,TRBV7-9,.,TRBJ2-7,CASSMDVYEQYF,TGTGCCAGCAGCATGGACGTATACGAGCAGTACTTC
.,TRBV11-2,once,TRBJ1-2,CASSLGGRNYGYTF,TGTGCCAGCAGCTTAGGGGGGCGCAACTATGGCTACACCTTC
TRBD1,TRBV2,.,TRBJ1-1,CASSERDRVVRAFF,TGTGCCAGCAGTGAAAGGGACAGGGTGGTTCGGGCTTTCTTT
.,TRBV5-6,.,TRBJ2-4,CASSYLRDIQYF,TGTGCCAGCAGCTACTTAAGGGACATTCAGTACTTC
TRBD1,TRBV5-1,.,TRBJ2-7,CASSPRVGTGAYEQYF,TGCGCCAGCAGCCCCCGTGTCGGGACAGGGGCCTACGAGCAGTACTTC
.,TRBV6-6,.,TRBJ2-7,CASSYSPAGSSYEQYF,TGTGCCAGCAGTTACTCGCCCGCGGGGAGCTCCTACGAGCAGTACTTC
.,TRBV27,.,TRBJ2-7,CASSLYPGDHEQYF,TGTGCCAGCAGTTTATATCCAGGGGACCACGAGCAGTACTTC
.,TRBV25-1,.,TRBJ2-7,CASISRSVEQYF,TGTGCCAGCATCTCTAGGTCGGTCGAGCAGTACTTC
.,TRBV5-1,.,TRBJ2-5,CASTSSAGNQETQYF,TGCGCCAGCACCAGTTCTGCGGGGAACCAAGAGACCCAGTACTTC
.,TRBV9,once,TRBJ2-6,CASRTSGANVLTF,TGTGCCAGCAGAACCTCTGGGGCCAACGTCCTGACTTTC
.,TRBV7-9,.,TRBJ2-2,CASSLDAGSTGELFF,TGTGCCAGCAGCTTAGATGCAGGGTCCACCGGGGAGCTGTTTTTT
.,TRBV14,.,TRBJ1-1,CASSQKNSVGAFF,TGTGCCAGCAGCCAAAAGAACTCTGTCGGGGCTTTCTTT
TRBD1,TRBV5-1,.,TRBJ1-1,CASSVSRQGAEAFF,TGCGCCAGCAGCGTGTCCCGACAGGGTGCTGAAGCTTTCTTT
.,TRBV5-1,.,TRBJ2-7,CASSPGSVYLTSYEQYF,TGCGCCAGCAGCCCCGGTTCAGTCTACCTAACGTCCTACGAGCAGTACTTC
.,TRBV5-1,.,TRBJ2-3,CASSPPDTQGDTQYF,TGCGCCAGCAGCCCGCCGGACACCCAGGGAGATACGCAGTATTTT
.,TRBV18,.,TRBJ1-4,CASSPPSTGGNEKLFF,TGTGCCAGCTCACCACCCTCGACAGGAGGAAATGAAAAACTGTTTTTT
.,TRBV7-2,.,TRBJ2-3,CASSLGWADTQYF,TGTGCCAGCAGCTTAGGTTGGGCCGATACGCAGTATTTT
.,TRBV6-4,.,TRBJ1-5,CASSASPNQPQHF,TGTGCCAGCAGTGCATCCCCAAATCAGCCCCAGCATTTT
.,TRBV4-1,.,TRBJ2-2,CASSQDMGAFTGELFF,TGCGCCAGCAGCCAAGATATGGGGGCCTTCACCGGGGAGCTGTTTTTT
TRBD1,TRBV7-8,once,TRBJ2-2,CASSPWTGTAGELFF,TGTGCCAGCAGCCCCTGGACAGGGACAGCCGGGGAGCTGTTTTTT
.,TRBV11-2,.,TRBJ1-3,CASSLKWPERGDIGNTIYF,TGTGCCAGCAGCTTAAAATGGCCGGAGAGGGGAGACATAGGAAACACCATATATTTT
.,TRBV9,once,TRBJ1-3,CASSPDIGNTIYF,TGTGCCAGCAGCCCCGACATCGGGAACACCATATATTTT
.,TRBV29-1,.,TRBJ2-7,CSVQGSAYEQYF,TGCAGCGTTCAGGGAAGCGCCTACGAGCAGTACTTC
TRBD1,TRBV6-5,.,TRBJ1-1,CASRQGINTEAFF,TGTGCCAGCAGACAGGGGATAAACACTGAAGCTTTCTTT
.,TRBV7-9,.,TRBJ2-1,CASSLEGLGNEQFF,TGTGCCAGCAGCTTAGAGGGGCTGGGGAATGAGCAGTTCTTC
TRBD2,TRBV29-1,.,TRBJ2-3,CSVEAPGLAGGRWGTDTQYF,TGCAGCGTTGAAGCTCCCGGACTAGCGGGGGGTCGATGGGGCACAGATACGCAGTATTTT
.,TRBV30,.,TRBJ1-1,CAWSPLGGNTEAFF,TGTGCCTGGAGTCCCCTGGGAGGGAACACTGAAGCTTTCTTT
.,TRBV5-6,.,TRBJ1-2,CASSSRTSNYGYTF,TGTGCCAGCAGCTCTCGGACGAGTAACTATGGCTACACCTTC
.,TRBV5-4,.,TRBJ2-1,CASSLGQSDSNEQFF,TGTGCCAGCAGCTTGGGACAGAGCGATTCTAATGAGCAGTTCTTC
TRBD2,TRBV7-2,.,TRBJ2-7,CASSLVPSGGANEQYF,TGTGCCAGCAGCTTAGTTCCTAGCGGGGGGGCCAACGAGCAGTACTTC
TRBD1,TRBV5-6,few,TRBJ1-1,CASSLRTGLEAFF,TGTGCCAGCAGCTTGAGGACAGGACTAGAAGCTTTCTTT
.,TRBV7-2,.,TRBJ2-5,CASSPAAQGVGETQYF,TGTGCCAGCAGCCCCGCCGCCCAAGGGGTAGGAGAGACCCAGTACTTC
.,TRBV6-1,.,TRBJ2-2,CASISNTGELFF,TGTGCCAGCATCTCGAACACCGGGGAGCTGTTTTTT